This T cell receptor beta chain was sequenced during a study of T-cell reconstitution after alpha-beta-depleted transplantation in children. Study findings and constraints: Reports say that about two months after transplant, the alpha-beta T cells came out of several hundred graft clones that had expanded.

The sample holds many counts of this clonotype. The antigen remains undetermined. V was trimmed by 5 bases and J by 4 bases, leaving 14 bases between them. The CDR3 contains 14 residues. CDR1 and CDR2 (germline): SGHTA, FQGNSA. This sample's TCRbeta library carried unique molecular identifier barcodes. TCRdb passed the PCR reads through MiXCR, listing each CDR3 protein once. In the table there are about 200,000 distinct CDR3 sequences, approximately 6.9% of which are singletons. The material sequenced was PBMCs, taken before TCRalphabeta/CD19-depleted stem cell transplant. The V gene is TRBV7-2, the J gene TRBJ1-2; TRBD1 is a possible D gene (6 bases). This sequence was found in a boy aged 2 to 10 with acute lymphoblastic leukemia, due to receive a stem cell transplant. DNA for the CDR3: TGTGCCAGCAGCCACGGGGGGGGCGTCTATGGCTACACCTTC. This encodes CASSHGGGVYGYTF.